This passage covers 30 T cell receptor beta chains from one sample sequenced in a study of OX40 agonist ivuxolimab in advanced cancers. The method behind the library was the immunoSEQ multiplex PCR assay. TCRdb holds this immuneACCESS table with in-frame rearrangements only. Some clones are missing; in checked studies, unresolved V genes explain under half, and the rest has no known cause. The sample table lists tens of thousands of clones, 90% to 95% of them with a count of one. 9.5% to 12% of the sample goes to the ten largest clones. Here the sequenced sample was CD4+ or CD8+ T cells sorted from blood, taken in a trial of the OX40 agonist ivuxolimab. Source of these receptors: an adult with an advanced solid tumor such as melanoma, head and neck, liver or kidney cancer.

The rearrangement joins TRBV9 to TRBJ2-3, with 8 bases lining up with TRBD1. The length of the CDR3 is 16 residues. Germline V gene sequence: CDR1 SGDLS, CDR2 YYNGEE. V was clipped by 3 bases and J by 2 bases; unmatched bases: 8. In nucleotides, the CDR3 is TGTGCCAGCAGCGGGTTGACAGGGGTCATCACAGATACGCAGTATTTT. Protein sequence: CASSGLTGVITDTQYF.

J is TRBJ2-7 and V is TRBV15, with 9 bases matching TRBD1. Germline V lookup: CDR1 LNHNV, CDR2 YYDKDF (reference sequence). The CDR3 covers 15 residues. The V and J ends lost 4 bases and 1 base, in that order; junction bases with no gene match: 5. The CDR3 spells CATSKKGTGSYEQYF. Here the CDR3 DNA reads TGTGCCACCAGCAAGAAAGGGACAGGGTCCTACGAGCAGTACTTC.

The chain has TRBV27 and TRBJ2-3; TRBD2 aligns across 11 bases. Germline trimming cut 9 bases from V and 5 bases from J; bases unmatched to any gene: 13. There are 16 residues in the CDR3. In germline, CDR1 is MNHEY, CDR2 SMNVEV (reference sequence). DNA of the CDR3: TGTGCCAGTAAACCCGGGACTAGCGGTCCTATAGATACGCAGTATTTT. Its translation: CASKPGTSGPIDTQYF.

The rearrangement uses TRBV2 and TRBJ2-7, with 16 nucleotides matching TRBD2. With 2 bases clipped from V and 10 bases from J, the junction kept 14 bases outside the gene matches. CDR3 length equals 18 residues. Germline values: CDR1 SNHLY, CDR2 FYNNEI. The CDR3 DNA reads TGTGCCAGCAGTGAATCGGGACTTGGGACTAGCGGGAGGGCCAACCAGTACTTC. Translated, it gives CASSESGLGTSGRANQYF.

This chain uses TRBV5-4 with TRBJ2-3; D gene ambiguous. This CDR3 is 13 amino acids long. Trimming stripped 2 bases from V and 1 base from J, with 5 bases between. Germline lookup yields CDR1 SGHNT and CDR2 YYREEE (reference sequence). The CDR3 region has the DNA TGTGCCAGCAGCTTTCGAGGCACAGATACGCAGTATTTT. Translation: CASSFRGTDTQYF.

The chain uses TRBV4-1 and TRBJ1-5; TRBD1 is a possible D gene (6 bases). Germline CDR1 MGHRA, CDR2 YSYEKL. The germline V and J ends were trimmed by 5 bases and 5 bases, with 10 bases remaining between them. The CDR3 extends over 13 amino acids. CDR3 nucleotide sequence: TGCGCCAGCAGCGGAGGGGGGGATCAGCCCCAGCATTTT. This encodes CASSGGGDQPQHF.

This chain uses TRBV9 with TRBJ1-1; TRBD1 matches 9 bases. Per germline, CDR1 SGDLS and CDR2 YYNGEE. This CDR3 contains 15 residues. With V trimmed by 0 bases and J by 4 bases, 4 bases remained unmatched. CDR3 DNA sequence: TGTGCCAGCAGCGTAGACAGGGGGCAAGGCACTGAAGCTTTCTTT. Its translation is CASSVDRGQGTEAFF.

This sequence joins TRBV4-3 and TRBJ2-5, with TRBD1 as a possible D gene (5 bases). V lost 0 bases and J lost 5, with 13 bases in between. This CDR3 is built from 15 residues. Germline CDR1 reads LGHNA; CDR2 reads YSLEER. In DNA, the CDR3 is TGCGCCAGCAGCCAAGATCCGAGCAGGGTGGAGACCCAGTACTTC. Translating gives CASSQDPSRVETQYF.

The rearrangement uses TRBV9 and TRBJ2-3; TRBD2 aligns across 11 bases. The CDR3 sequence is 17 residues long. Trimming took 0 bases from V and 2 from J; bases not matched to a gene: 5. Germline V gene lookup returns CDR1 SGDLS and CDR2 YYNGEE. For the CDR3, the DNA is TGTGCCAGCAGCGTAGCCTTAGCGGGAGGGGACACAGATACGCAGTATTTT. The encoded protein is CASSVALAGGDTDTQYF.

The count of this clone is one. This same CDR3 is encoded by further DNA sequences in the sample. Here the CDR3 reads CASSPGGNYEQYF. DNA for the CDR3: TGTGCCAGCAGCCCCGGAGGGAACTACGAGCAGTACTTC. The chain has TRBV5-6 and TRBJ2-7; D is perhaps TRBD2 (6 bases). V was clipped by 4 bases and J by 3 bases, with 11 bases between them. The CDR3 contains 13 residues. Germline V gene sequence: CDR1 SGHDT, CDR2 YYEEEE.

The J gene is TRBJ2-7, the V gene TRBV7-9; 8 bases fit TRBD2. V shed 5 bases, J shed 5 bases, and the junction held 8 bases outside the gene matches. Per germline, CDR1 SEHNR and CDR2 FQNEAQ (reference sequence). The CDR3 contains 14 residues. The CDR3 protein is CASSRAGSGDEQYF. The CDR3 nucleotides read TGTGCCAGCAGCCGGGCAGGTAGCGGGGACGAGCAGTACTTC.

CDR3 in DNA: TGTGCCAGCAGCCGGACAGGCTTGGTCTCCTACGAGCAGTACTTC. Its translation: CASSRTGLVSYEQYF. The rearrangement joins TRBV6-5 to TRBJ2-7; 7 bases agree with TRBD1. The CDR3 covers 15 residues. The V segment lost 6 bases and the J segment 0 bases; nucleotides outside the gene matches: 8. Germline CDR1 and CDR2: MNHEY and SVGAGI.

This chain links TRBV14 with TRBJ2-3; tentatively, D is TRBD2 (6 bases). With 4 bases removed from V and 1 base from J, the gap between germline ends came to 15 bases. This CDR3 has 16 residues. Germline-derived CDR1 and CDR2 are SGHDN and FVKESK. The CDR3, as DNA: TGTGCCAGCAGCCTTTTATATCGGAGGGGCACAGATACGCAGTATTTT. Amino acids: CASSLLYRRGTDTQYF.

The chain recombines TRBV6-5 with TRBJ1-2; D remains unclear. CDR3 length: 12 residues. The ends were cut back, 2 bases at V and 8 bases at J, with 9 bases in the middle. Germline V CDR1 and CDR2: MNHEY, SVGAGI. The CDR3 region is CASSYDRLGYTF. The CDR3 nucleotides read TGTGCCAGCAGTTACGACCGGTTGGGCTACACCTTC.

The gene calls are TRBV7-6 and TRBJ2-1, with D possibly being TRBD1 (6 bases). Germline CDR1 is SGHVS and CDR2 is FNYEAQ. The CDR3 spans 14 residues. Trimming cost V 1 base and J 5 bases, with 9 bases left between them. The CDR3 nucleotides are TGTGCCAGCAGCTTAGTACAGGGAGACAATGAGCAGTTCTTC. This encodes CASSLVQGDNEQFF.

Here the CDR3 reads CSVEMTGGAYGYTF. The DNA of the CDR3 is TGCAGCGTTGAGATGACAGGGGGCGCGTATGGCTACACCTTC. The chain uses TRBV29-1 and TRBJ1-2, with 10 bases aligning to TRBD1. CDR3 length: 14 residues. The V and J ends lost 3 bases and 5 bases, in that order; junction bases with no gene match: 6. CDR1 and CDR2 (germline): SQVTM, ANQGSEA.

This rearrangement joins TRBV4-3 to TRBJ2-1; D perhaps matches TRBD1 (5 bases). The germline CDR1 and CDR2 sequences are LGHNA and YSLEER. V lost 5 bases and J 4 bases, leaving 15 bases between the germline ends. This CDR3 region has 15 residues. CDR3 DNA sequence: TGCGCCAGCAGCTCAAGGGGTACAGAATACAATGAGCAGTTCTTC. Its translation: CASSSRGTEYNEQFF.

This clone showed up just a few times. The chain employs TRBV5-1 and TRBJ2-2, with 10 bases aligning to TRBD1. CDR3 size: 19 residues. Unmatched junction bases numbered 15, after V lost 4 bases and J lost 3 bases. The V gene's germline CDR1 is SGHRS and CDR2 YFSETQ. The CDR3 DNA sequence: TGCGCCAGCAGCCTGGGTGGGGACAGGGGATTTTTCCACACCGGGGAGCTGTTTTTT. It specifies CASSLGGDRGFFHTGELFF.

J is TRBJ1-1 and V is TRBV29-1; 7 positions agree with TRBD1. With 0 bases clipped from V and 6 bases from J, the junction kept 16 bases outside the gene matches. The CDR3 sequence is 17 residues long. The germline V gene encodes CDR1 SQVTM and CDR2 ANQGSEA. The CDR3 nucleotides are TGCAGCGTTGAAGATCGAGGGCGGCAGGGGGAGAGGGCTGAAGCTTTCTTT. Its protein product is CSVEDRGRQGERAEAFF.

The rearrangement links TRBV27 to TRBJ1-6, with 9 bases that match TRBD1. Germline V gene sequence: CDR1 MNHEY, CDR2 SMNVEV (reference sequence). The V gene end was trimmed by 8 bases and the J gene end by 9 bases; junction bases not matched to a gene: 11. The CDR3 extends over 15 amino acids. The chain's CDR3 is CASGLLQGARSPLHF. The CDR3 nucleotides read TGTGCCAGCGGACTACTACAGGGGGCACGTTCACCCCTCCACTTT.

This clone came up once. The chain joins TRBV19 to TRBJ2-3; D is perhaps TRBD1 or TRBD2 (5 bases each). The CDR3 sequence is 15 residues long. The germline V gene encodes CDR1 LNHDA and CDR2 SQIVND (reference sequence). V was cut by 2 bases and J by 1 base, with 10 bases left in between. DNA of the CDR3: TGTGCCAGTAGTATAAGCCAGGGAGGCACAGATACGCAGTATTTT. This encodes CASSISQGGTDTQYF.

The rearrangement links TRBV27 to TRBJ1-1; 9 bases fit TRBD1. The J segment lost 0 bases and the V segment lost 6 bases, leaving 11 bases of the junction unmatched. The CDR3 is made up of 17 amino acids. Germline CDR1 and CDR2: MNHEY and SMNVEV (reference sequence). CDR3: CASSAGTGIFLNTEAFF. The CDR3 region has the DNA TGTGCCAGCAGCGCCGGGACAGGGATTTTTCTGAACACTGAAGCTTTCTTT.

This clone was seen once. This chain connects TRBV6-5 to TRBJ2-2; D uncertain. Germline CDR1 and CDR2: MNHEY and SVGAGI. This CDR3 spans 13 amino acids. V lost 6 bases to trimming and J lost 6 bases, with 11 bases between them. CDR3 protein: CASSPPSPGELFF. Written as DNA, the CDR3 is TGTGCCAGCAGCCCCCCTTCCCCCGGGGAGCTGTTTTTT.

The rearrangement joins TRBV28 to TRBJ2-1; 9 nucleotides line up with TRBD2. Trimming took 5 bases from V and 2 from J; bases not matched to a gene: 4. This CDR3 has 15 residues. CDR1 is MDHEN and CDR2 is SYDVKM in the germline V gene. The DNA for the CDR3 is TGTGCCAGCAGTAGACTAGCGGTAGCCTACAATGAGCAGTTCTTC. This codes for CASSRLAVAYNEQFF. Variable domain in full (rest from reference TRBV28 and TRBJ2-1): DVKVTQSSRYLVKRTGEKVFLECVQDMDHENMFWYRQDPGLGLRLIYFSYDVKMKEKGDIPEGYSVSREKKERFSLILESASTNQTSMYLCASSRLAVAYNEQFFGPGTRLTVL.

V and J are TRBV6-1 and TRBJ2-1, with D possibly called TRBD1 or TRBD2 (6 bases each). Germline CDR1 MNHNS, CDR2 SASEGT. The CDR3 consists of 13 residues. Trimming left V 1 base short and J 10 bases short, with 11 bases between. The CDR3 region has the DNA TGTGCCAGCAGTGAAGTGGGGGCGGGGGAGCAGTTCTTC. As protein: CASSEVGAGEQFF.

This chain links TRBV9 with TRBJ1-1; D may be TRBD1 (6 bases). The germline V gene has CDR1 SGDLS and CDR2 YYNGEE. The CDR3 is 15 amino acids. The ends were cut back, 3 bases at V and 3 bases at J, with 15 bases in the middle. CDR3 residues: CASSGGRDTYTEAFF. DNA of the CDR3: TGTGCCAGCAGCGGGGGCCGGGACACTTACACTGAAGCTTTCTTT.

This chain connects TRBV13 to TRBJ2-2; D is unresolved. Germline CDR1 reads PRHDT; CDR2 reads FYEKMQ (reference sequence). There are 15 residues in the CDR3. The V and J ends lost 3 bases and 2 bases respectively, with 10 bases between them. The CDR3 loop is CASSFRAVNTGELFF. The DNA of the CDR3 is TGTGCCAGCAGCTTTCGCGCGGTTAACACCGGGGAGCTGTTTTTT.

The chain combines TRBV7-9 with TRBJ2-7; 11 bases are shared with TRBD1. Germline V gives CDR1 SEHNR, CDR2 FQNEAQ (reference sequence). V was pared by 5 bases and J by 4 bases, with 4 bases of the junction left unmatched. CDR3 length: 14 residues. The CDR3 DNA sequence: TGTGCCAGCAGCGGGACAGGGGGACGGTACGAGCAGTACTTC. This codes for CASSGTGGRYEQYF.

The rearrangement uses TRBV2 and TRBJ2-1, with 14 positions matching TRBD2. Germline lookup yields CDR1 SNHLY and CDR2 FYNNEI. Unmatched junction bases numbered 6, after V lost 9 bases and J lost 8 bases. CDR3 size: 14 residues. The CDR3 protein is CARGGLAGDHEQFF. CDR3 nucleotides: TGTGCCAGGGGGGGACTAGCGGGAGATCATGAGCAGTTCTTC.

The chain employs TRBV9 and TRBJ2-7, with D maybe TRBD2 (6 bases). Germline CDR1 SGDLS, CDR2 YYNGEE. This CDR3 has 14 amino acids. Trimming removed 4 bases from V and 6 bases from J, with 17 bases in between. The CDR3 loop reads CASSPGGRLLEQYF. Here the CDR3 DNA reads TGTGCCAGCAGCCCCGGAGGGCGCCTACTCGAGCAGTACTTC.